These T cell receptor beta chains were read from a single sample in a study of blood T cell repertoires in COVID-19. Method: immunoSEQ multiplex PCR; TCRdb's copy keeps in-frame clones and lacks some. The table shows some 240,000 clones, with roughly 82% occurring only once. Input material: peripheral blood. The receptors here all came from a woman aged 40 to 49 who had recovered from COVID-19. The CDR3 runs from the conserved cysteine through the conserved F or W. A D gene is named only where the DNA matches it firmly. Not all rows give a size; the values are once, few, many and, for expanded clones, a class.

j_call: TRBJ2-5; d_call: TRBD2; v_call: TRBV3-1/TRBV3-2; clone_size: -; cdr3_aa: CASSHVSGEETQYF; cdr3_nt: TGTGCCAGCAGCCACGTTAGCGGGGAAGAGACCCAGTACTTC
j_call: TRBJ1-2; d_call: -; v_call: TRBV20-1; clone_size: -; cdr3_aa: CSAMFNYGYTF; cdr3_nt: TGCAGTGCCATGTTTAACTATGGCTACACCTTC
j_call: TRBJ1-2; d_call: -; v_call: TRBV6-5; clone_size: -; cdr3_aa: CASSSPGLGYTF; cdr3_nt: TGTGCCAGCAGCAGCCCAGGCCTTGGCTACACCTTC
j_call: TRBJ2-5; d_call: TRBD2; v_call: TRBV19; clone_size: -; cdr3_aa: CASSLSGGALGETQYF; cdr3_nt: TGTGCCAGTAGTCTGTCGGGGGGGGCATTGGGAGAGACCCAGTACTTC
j_call: TRBJ1-2; d_call: -; v_call: TRBV28; clone_size: -; cdr3_aa: CASYLFSRGYTF; cdr3_nt: TGTGCCAGCTATCTGTTTTCTCGCGGGTACACCTTC
j_call: TRBJ2-1; d_call: TRBD2; v_call: TRBV5-4; clone_size: medium-sized; cdr3_aa: CASSLVGGVENEQFF; cdr3_nt: TGTGCCAGCAGCTTGGTGGGGGGGGTTGAGAATGAGCAGTTCTTC
j_call: TRBJ2-3; d_call: TRBD2; v_call: TRBV24-1; clone_size: -; cdr3_aa: CATSDLPAGGTDTQYF; cdr3_nt: TGTGCCACCAGTGATCTGCCGGCGGGGGGGACAGATACGCAGTATTTT
j_call: TRBJ1-2; d_call: -; v_call: TRBV4-3; clone_size: -; cdr3_aa: CASSQDRGFHYGYTF; cdr3_nt: TGCGCCAGCAGCCAAGATAGAGGATTCCACTATGGCTACACCTTC
j_call: TRBJ2-7; d_call: -; v_call: TRBV6-2/TRBV6-3; clone_size: -; cdr3_aa: CASSKPRVGAYEQYF; cdr3_nt: TGTGCCAGCAGTAAACCCCGTGTAGGAGCCTACGAGCAGTACTTC
j_call: TRBJ1-2; d_call: -; v_call: TRBV30; clone_size: -; cdr3_aa: CAWSVSYGYTF; cdr3_nt: TGTGCCTGGAGTGTTAGCTATGGCTACACCTTC
j_call: TRBJ1-1; d_call: TRBD1; v_call: TRBV28; clone_size: once; cdr3_aa: CASSSPGQRNTEAFF; cdr3_nt: TGTGCCAGCAGTTCTCCGGGACAGAGGAACACTGAAGCTTTCTTT
j_call: TRBJ2-2; d_call: -; v_call: TRBV5-1; clone_size: -; cdr3_aa: CASSLSPAGELFF; cdr3_nt: TGCGCCAGCAGCTTGTCCCCCGCCGGGGAGCTGTTTTTT
j_call: TRBJ1-2; d_call: -; v_call: TRBV29-1; clone_size: -; cdr3_aa: CSALSTEGGIYGYTF; cdr3_nt: TGCAGCGCTTTGAGTACAGAGGGGGGGATATATGGCTACACCTTC
j_call: TRBJ1-1; d_call: -; v_call: TRBV11-2; clone_size: -; cdr3_aa: CASSLGGHQNTEAFF; cdr3_nt: TGTGCCAGCAGCTTAGGCGGACACCAAAACACTGAAGCTTTCTTT
j_call: TRBJ2-5; d_call: -; v_call: TRBV28; clone_size: -; cdr3_aa: CAIKIQGGETQYF; cdr3_nt: TGTGCCATCAAGATCCAGGGAGGTGAGACCCAGTACTTC
j_call: TRBJ1-1; d_call: -; v_call: TRBV25-1; clone_size: -; cdr3_aa: CASSELGSRDTEAFF; cdr3_nt: TGTGCCAGCAGTGAATTGGGCAGCCGAGACACTGAAGCTTTCTTT
j_call: TRBJ2-1; d_call: TRBD2; v_call: TRBV19; clone_size: -; cdr3_aa: CASTLAGGQNEQFF; cdr3_nt: TGTGCCAGTACGCTAGCGGGGGGGCAGAATGAGCAGTTCTTC
j_call: TRBJ2-7; d_call: -; v_call: TRBV12-3/TRBV12-4; clone_size: once; cdr3_aa: CASSRIDRFEQYF; cdr3_nt: TGTGCCAGCAGTCGAATCGACAGGTTCGAGCAGTACTTC
j_call: TRBJ1-1; d_call: -; v_call: TRBV18; clone_size: -; cdr3_aa: CASSPFRTGEFSGAFF; cdr3_nt: TGTGCCAGCTCACCATTTCGCACGGGGGAGTTCTCTGGAGCTTTCTTT
j_call: TRBJ2-2; d_call: -; v_call: TRBV30; clone_size: -; cdr3_aa: CAWASTGNTGELFF; cdr3_nt: TGTGCCTGGGCCTCGACAGGGAACACCGGGGAGCTGTTTTTT
j_call: TRBJ1-1; d_call: -; v_call: TRBV20-1; clone_size: -; cdr3_aa: CSASAGSTEAFF; cdr3_nt: TGCAGTGCTAGTGCAGGGTCCACTGAAGCTTTCTTT
j_call: TRBJ2-3; d_call: TRBD2; v_call: TRBV9; clone_size: once; cdr3_aa: CASSMFGGAGTDTQYF; cdr3_nt: TGTGCCAGCAGCATGTTCGGGGGGGCCGGCACAGATACGCAGTATTTT
j_call: TRBJ2-7; d_call: -; v_call: TRBV7-2; clone_size: once; cdr3_aa: CASSLAREGSEQYF; cdr3_nt: TGTGCCAGCAGCTTAGCCAGGGAAGGATCCGAGCAGTACTTC
j_call: TRBJ1-2; d_call: -; v_call: TRBV4-3; clone_size: -; cdr3_aa: CASSQETPSYEGYTF; cdr3_nt: TGCGCCAGCAGCCAAGAGACTCCCTCTTATGAGGGCTACACCTTC
j_call: TRBJ1-2; d_call: -; v_call: TRBV9; clone_size: -; cdr3_aa: CASNSDRTNYGYTF; cdr3_nt: TGTGCCAGCAACTCGGACAGAACTAACTATGGCTACACCTTC
j_call: TRBJ2-5; d_call: TRBD2; v_call: TRBV18; clone_size: -; cdr3_aa: CASSPRRSGGGREETQYF; cdr3_nt: TGTGCCAGCTCACCCCGGCGGAGCGGGGGGGGAAGGGAAGAGACCCAGTACTTC
j_call: TRBJ2-2; d_call: -; v_call: TRBV10-3; clone_size: -; cdr3_aa: CAISAGEETGELFF; cdr3_nt: TGTGCCATCAGTGCCGGGGAGGAGACCGGGGAGCTGTTTTTT
j_call: TRBJ2-1; d_call: TRBD2; v_call: TRBV27; clone_size: -; cdr3_aa: CASSPTSAQWNEQFF; cdr3_nt: TGTGCCAGCAGTCCGACTAGCGCGCAATGGAATGAGCAGTTCTTC
j_call: TRBJ1-4; d_call: -; v_call: TRBV18; clone_size: -; cdr3_aa: CASSPGDRPKLFF; cdr3_nt: TGTGCCAGCTCACCGGGCGACAGGCCAAAACTGTTTTTT
j_call: TRBJ1-1; d_call: -; v_call: TRBV19; clone_size: -; cdr3_aa: CASSIGAAGSLNTEAFF; cdr3_nt: TGTGCCAGTAGTATAGGGGCGGCAGGGTCTCTGAACACTGAAGCTTTCTTT
j_call: TRBJ2-1; d_call: -; v_call: TRBV18; clone_size: -; cdr3_aa: CASSPSPAYNEQFF; cdr3_nt: TGTGCCAGCTCACCCTCGCCGGCCTACAATGAGCAGTTCTTC
j_call: TRBJ2-5; d_call: TRBD1; v_call: TRBV7-2; clone_size: -; cdr3_aa: CASSLEGSGTGWETQYF; cdr3_nt: TGTGCCAGCAGCTTAGAGGGATCCGGGACAGGGTGGGAGACCCAGTACTTC
j_call: TRBJ1-1; d_call: TRBD1; v_call: TRBV7-9; clone_size: few; cdr3_aa: CASSRQQGAEAFF; cdr3_nt: TGTGCCAGCAGTCGCCAACAGGGGGCTGAAGCTTTCTTT
j_call: TRBJ1-1; d_call: -; v_call: TRBV7-2; clone_size: -; cdr3_aa: CASSLHQTNTEAFF; cdr3_nt: TGTGCCAGCAGCTTGCATCAGACAAACACTGAAGCTTTCTTT
j_call: TRBJ1-5; d_call: TRBD1; v_call: TRBV2; clone_size: -; cdr3_aa: CASSYQGASNQPQHF; cdr3_nt: TGTGCCAGCAGCTACCAGGGGGCTAGCAATCAGCCCCAGCATTTT
j_call: TRBJ1-2; d_call: -; v_call: TRBV6-5; clone_size: -; cdr3_aa: CASSYVGGRAGYTF; cdr3_nt: TGTGCCAGCAGTTACGTGGGAGGGAGGGCTGGCTACACCTTC
j_call: TRBJ2-5; d_call: TRBD2; v_call: TRBV14; clone_size: -; cdr3_aa: CASSSRGGAESETQYF; cdr3_nt: TGTGCCAGCAGCTCGCGCGGGGGGGCCGAATCAGAGACCCAGTACTTC
j_call: TRBJ2-2; d_call: -; v_call: TRBV10-3; clone_size: -; cdr3_aa: CAIGADRLNTGELFF; cdr3_nt: TGTGCCATCGGCGCGGACAGACTAAACACCGGGGAGCTGTTTTTT
j_call: TRBJ2-7; d_call: TRBD2; v_call: TRBV4-1; clone_size: -; cdr3_aa: CASSQEGLAGVPREQYF; cdr3_nt: TGCGCCAGCAGCCAAGAGGGACTAGCGGGGGTCCCTCGCGAGCAGTACTTC
j_call: TRBJ1-5; d_call: TRBD1; v_call: TRBV4-3; clone_size: -; cdr3_aa: CASSQRDSRQPQHF; cdr3_nt: TGCGCCAGCAGCCAAAGGGACAGTCGTCAGCCCCAGCATTTT
j_call: TRBJ1-1; d_call: -; v_call: TRBV7-9; clone_size: -; cdr3_aa: CASSLDQGIRDTEAFF; cdr3_nt: TGTGCCAGCAGCTTAGACCAGGGGATAAGGGACACTGAAGCTTTCTTT
j_call: TRBJ2-3; d_call: TRBD2; v_call: TRBV7-3; clone_size: -; cdr3_aa: CASSSGGAGDTQYF; cdr3_nt: TGTGCCAGCAGCTCCGGGGGGGCCGGAGATACGCAGTATTTT
j_call: TRBJ2-1; d_call: TRBD1; v_call: TRBV14; clone_size: -; cdr3_aa: CASSQDGKGTGASNEQFF; cdr3_nt: TGTGCCAGCAGCCAAGATGGGAAGGGGACAGGCGCATCCAATGAGCAGTTCTTC
j_call: TRBJ2-1; d_call: -; v_call: TRBV7-8; clone_size: -; cdr3_aa: CASSPLGLSSYNEQFF; cdr3_nt: TGTGCCAGCAGCCCGTTGGGGCTGAGCTCCTACAATGAGCAGTTCTTC
j_call: TRBJ2-7; d_call: -; v_call: TRBV6-5; clone_size: -; cdr3_aa: CATRDSNSYEQYF; cdr3_nt: TGTGCCACGAGAGACAGTAACTCCTACGAGCAGTACTTC
j_call: TRBJ1-1; d_call: -; v_call: TRBV10-3; clone_size: -; cdr3_aa: CAISDSGANTEAFF; cdr3_nt: TGTGCCATCAGTGATAGTGGGGCCAACACTGAAGCTTTCTTT
j_call: TRBJ1-6; d_call: TRBD1; v_call: TRBV7-6; clone_size: -; cdr3_aa: CASSLSRGGDSSPLHF; cdr3_nt: TGTGCCAGCAGCTTATCACGGGGGGGGGACAGCTCACCCCTCCACTTT
j_call: TRBJ1-2; d_call: TRBD1; v_call: TRBV3-1/TRBV3-2; clone_size: -; cdr3_aa: CASSQAGQGGVDGYTF; cdr3_nt: TGTGCCAGCAGCCAAGCCGGACAGGGTGGGGTGGATGGCTACACCTTC
j_call: TRBJ1-3; d_call: -; v_call: TRBV4-3; clone_size: -; cdr3_aa: CASSPSGNTIYF; cdr3_nt: TGCGCCAGCAGCCCGTCTGGAAACACCATATATTTT